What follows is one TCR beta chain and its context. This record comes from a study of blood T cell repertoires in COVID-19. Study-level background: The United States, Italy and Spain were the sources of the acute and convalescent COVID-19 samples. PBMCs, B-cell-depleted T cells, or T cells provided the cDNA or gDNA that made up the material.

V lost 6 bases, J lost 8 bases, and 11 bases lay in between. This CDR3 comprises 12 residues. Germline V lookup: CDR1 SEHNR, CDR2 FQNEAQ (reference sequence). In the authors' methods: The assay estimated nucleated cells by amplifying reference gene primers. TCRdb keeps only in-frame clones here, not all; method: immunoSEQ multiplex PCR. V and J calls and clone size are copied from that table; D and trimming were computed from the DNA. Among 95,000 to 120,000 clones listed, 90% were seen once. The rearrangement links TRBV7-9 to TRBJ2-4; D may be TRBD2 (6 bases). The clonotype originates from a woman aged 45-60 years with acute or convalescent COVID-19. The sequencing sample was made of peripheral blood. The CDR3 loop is CASSSWGDIQYF. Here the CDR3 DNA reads TGTGCCAGCAGTTCCTGGGGGGACATTCAGTACTTC. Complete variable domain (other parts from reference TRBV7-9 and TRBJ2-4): DTGVSQNPRHKITKRGQNVTFRCDPISEHNRLYWYRQTLGQGPEFLTYFQNEAQLEKSRLLSDRFSAERPKGSFSTLEIQRTEQGDSAMYLCASSSWGDIQYFGAGTRLSVL.